These 14 T cell receptor beta chains originate from one sample sequenced in a study of blood T cell repertoires in COVID-19. Only in-frame clones appear in the TCRdb table, and some are missing; sequencing was by immunoSEQ multiplex PCR. In the table there are a few hundred thousand clones, around 84% of which are singletons. The sequenced sample was peripheral blood. These receptors were collected from a human donor in a cohort sampled during active COVID-19.

J is TRBJ1-1 and V is TRBV3-1 (or the pseudogene TRBV3-2); a weak D match, TRBD1 (6 bases). The CDR3 covers 15 residues. In germline, CDR1 is LGHDT, CDR2 YNNKEL (reference sequence). V shed 3 bases and J shed 1 base, with 12 bases lying between them. The CDR3 is CASSQLPGQNTEAFF. DNA of the CDR3: TGTGCCAGCAGCCAGCTACCGGGACAGAACACTGAAGCTTTCTTT.

This clone was seen more than once but under ten times. This rearrangement joins TRBV27 to TRBJ2-7, with 10 bases fitting TRBD2. This CDR3 is built from 14 residues. The germline CDR1 and CDR2 sequences are MNHEY and SMNVEV (reference sequence). J gave up 5 bases and V 3 bases, and 4 bases lay outside the gene matches. The DNA for the CDR3 is TGTGCCAGCAGTTTCCTAGCGGGAGTGAACGAGCAGTACTTC. The encoded protein is CASSFLAGVNEQYF.

The chain has TRBV7-3 and TRBJ1-2; D uncertain. There are 14 residues in the CDR3. V shed 5 bases and J shed 4 bases, with 14 bases lying between them. Looked up from germline, CDR1 is SGHTA and CDR2 is FQGTGA. CDR3 residues: CASSDGAGSYGYTF. CDR3 coding DNA: TGTGCCAGCAGCGACGGTGCCGGGAGCTATGGCTACACCTTC.

The CDR3 nucleotides are TGTGCCAGCAGGTTAGGACTAGCACGGGAGACCCAGTACTTC. Amino acid sequence: CASRLGLARETQYF. The rearrangement joins TRBV28 to TRBJ2-5, with 8 nucleotides matching TRBD2. Germline trimming cut 6 bases from V and 5 bases from J; bases unmatched to any gene: 8. The CDR3 sequence is 14 residues long. CDR1 and CDR2 (germline): MDHEN, SYDVKM.

The chain combines TRBV18 with TRBJ2-3, with TRBD1 identical over 8 bases. V lost 5 bases to trimming and J lost 8 bases; unmatched junction nucleotides: 6. This CDR3 is built from 13 residues. Germline V gives CDR1 KGHSH, CDR2 LQKENI. The CDR3 nucleotides are TGTGCCAGCTCAACCACCGGACAGGGTACGCAGTATTTT. Translated: CASSTTGQGTQYF.

The V call is TRBV7-2, the J call TRBJ1-2; no clear D. CDR3 length: 17 residues. Per the germline V gene, CDR1 is SGHTA and CDR2 is FQGNSA. The V and J ends lost 2 bases and 0 bases respectively, with 16 bases between them. The CDR3 coding sequence is TGTGCCAGCAGCTTAAGGGCGGGAGGAACAGCTAACTATGGCTACACCTTC. The encoded protein is CASSLRAGGTANYGYTF.

Here the CDR3 DNA reads TGTGCCAGCAGTCTTTATCCAGGCAGGGGGGACGAGCAGTACTTC. Protein sequence: CASSLYPGRGDEQYF. The V call is TRBV7-9, the J call TRBJ2-7; a possible D gene is TRBD1 (7 bases). The CDR3 is 15 residues long. Germline CDR1 reads SEHNR; CDR2 reads FQNEAQ (reference sequence). V gave up 6 bases and J gave up 5 bases, with 20 bases separating them.

CDR3 in amino acids: CASSPERAYEQYF. CDR3 DNA: TGCGCCAGCAGCCCGGAGAGAGCCTACGAGCAGTACTTC. V gene TRBV4-3 combines with J gene TRBJ2-7; D unresolved. Germline V gene data show CDR1 as LGHNA and CDR2 as YSLEER. V lost 4 bases and J lost 2, with 9 bases in between. This CDR3 is 13 amino acids long.

The rearrangement uses TRBV6-6 and TRBJ1-6; D remains unclear. The germline CDR1 and CDR2 sequences are MNHNY and SVGAGI (reference sequence). The CDR3 has 13 residues. V was trimmed by 10 bases and J by 5 bases, leaving 12 bases between them. CDR3 region: CATRTGDNSPLHF. In DNA form, the CDR3 reads TGTGCCACGCGGACGGGAGATAATTCACCCCTCCACTTT.

This chain links TRBV6-5 with TRBJ2-5, with a tentative D call TRBD2 (5 bases). CDR1 MNHEY and CDR2 SVGAGI come from the germline V gene. This CDR3 comprises 13 residues. Trimming removed 6 bases from V and 4 bases from J, with 12 bases in between. CDR3 coding DNA: TGTGCCAGCAGAGCCGGGATCCGAGAGACCCAGTACTTC. As protein: CASRAGIRETQYF.

The chain employs TRBV24-1 and TRBJ1-5; TRBD1 aligns across 7 bases. V lost 4 bases to trimming and J lost 3 bases; unmatched junction nucleotides: 8. Germline CDR1 KGHDR, CDR2 SFDVKD. The CDR3 covers 16 residues. CDR3 region: CATSDYHGTDNQPQHF. For the CDR3, the DNA is TGTGCCACCAGTGACTACCATGGGACAGACAATCAGCCCCAGCATTTT.

The rearrangement uses TRBV2 and TRBJ2-5, with D possibly matching TRBD2 (7 bases). Trimming took 8 bases from V and 2 from J, leaving 18 bases between them. CDR3 length equals 15 residues. Germline V gene data show CDR1 as SNHLY and CDR2 as FYNNEI. The CDR3 loop is CASAPPGGRQETQYF. The CDR3, as DNA: TGTGCCAGCGCCCCCCCGGGGGGCCGTCAAGAGACCCAGTACTTC.

The rearrangement joins TRBV29-1 to TRBJ1-2, with D maybe TRBD1 (6 bases). The V gene lost 6 bases and the J gene lost 6 bases, with 17 bases spanning the gap. The CDR3 consists of 13 residues. The germline V gene encodes CDR1 SQVTM and CDR2 ANQGSEA. The CDR3 DNA reads TGCAGCGTAGCACAGGGAAGAAGGGATGGCTACACCTTC. It yields the protein CSVAQGRRDGYTF.

This clone was counted a single time. CDR3 in amino acids: CASSPRTGREETQYF. CDR3 DNA sequence: TGTGCCAGCAGCCCGCGGACAGGAAGGGAGGAGACCCAGTACTTC. The gene calls are TRBV7-2 and TRBJ2-5; 7 bases are a match to TRBD1. The trim removed 5 bases at V and 5 bases at J, leaving 11 bases unmatched. The CDR3 covers 15 residues. Germline loops: CDR1 SGHTA, CDR2 FQGNSA.